This note documents a single T cell receptor (beta chain) sequence. No antigen is known for it. The sample belongs to a study of cytomegalovirus exposure and HLA in healthy donors. Findings of the study overall: An assumption of roughly uniform sequencing depth across donors underlay the presence/absence analyses. The authors listed around 150 TCR beta chains as cytomegalovirus-associated. Across HLA loci, a later analysis found differing TCR association rates, with DRB1 most and HLA-C fewest.

The PCR was carried out with 60 Vbeta primers and 13 Jbeta primers. Produced via immunoSEQ multiplex PCR; TCRdb's table is partial and in-frame only. The sample comprises just over 80,000 clones, 78% of which are singletons, and 5.5% to 7% rests with the top ten. Germline V gene sequence: CDR1 SGHVS, CDR2 FQNEAQ. This CDR3 is built from 17 residues. The ends lost 7 bases at V and 4 bases at J; junction bases unmatched: 18. The sequenced sample consisted of PBMCs. The TCR originated in a man aged 18 to 29 in good health and CMV-seropositive. This chain links TRBV7-8 with TRBJ1-2, with TRBD1 matching 7 bases. The CDR3 loop is CASIADRKNVLGYGYTF. CDR3 DNA: TGTGCCAGCATCGCGGACAGGAAAAACGTATTGGGCTATGGCTACACCTTC.